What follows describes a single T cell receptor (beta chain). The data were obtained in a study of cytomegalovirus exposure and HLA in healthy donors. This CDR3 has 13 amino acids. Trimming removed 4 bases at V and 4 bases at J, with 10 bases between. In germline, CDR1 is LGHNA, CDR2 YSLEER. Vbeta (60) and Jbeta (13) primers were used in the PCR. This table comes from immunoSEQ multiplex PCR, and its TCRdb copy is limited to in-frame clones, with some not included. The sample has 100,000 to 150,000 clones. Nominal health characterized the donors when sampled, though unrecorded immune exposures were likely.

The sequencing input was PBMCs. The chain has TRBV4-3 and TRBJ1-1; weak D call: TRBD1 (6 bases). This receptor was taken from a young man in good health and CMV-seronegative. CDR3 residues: CASSRTVFTEAFF. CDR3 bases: TGCGCCAGCAGCCGGACAGTCTTCACTGAAGCTTTCTTT.